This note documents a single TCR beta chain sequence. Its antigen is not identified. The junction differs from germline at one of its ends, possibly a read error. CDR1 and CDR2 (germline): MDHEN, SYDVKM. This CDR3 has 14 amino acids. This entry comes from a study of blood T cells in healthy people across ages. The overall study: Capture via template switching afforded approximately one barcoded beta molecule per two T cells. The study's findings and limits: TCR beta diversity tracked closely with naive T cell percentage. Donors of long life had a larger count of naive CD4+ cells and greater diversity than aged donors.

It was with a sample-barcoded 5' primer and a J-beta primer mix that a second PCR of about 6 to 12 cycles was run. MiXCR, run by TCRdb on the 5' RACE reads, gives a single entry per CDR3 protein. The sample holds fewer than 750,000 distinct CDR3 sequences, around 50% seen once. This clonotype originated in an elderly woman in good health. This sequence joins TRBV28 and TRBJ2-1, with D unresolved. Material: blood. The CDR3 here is CASRLWGPYNEQFF. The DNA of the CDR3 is TGTGCCAGCAGGTTATGGGGTCCATACAATGAGCAGTTCTTC.